This TCR beta chain was profiled in a study of T cells in Graves' hyperthyroidism and ophthalmopathy. This CDR3 contains 12 residues. V shed 7 bases and J shed 3 bases, with 12 bases lying between them. Germline V gives CDR1 GTSNPN, CDR2 SVGIG (reference sequence). RNA transcripts gave rise to amplified TCR beta CDR3 regions. The TCR CDR3 first-round RT-PCR relied on the HTBI primer set. In TCRdb, the multiplex PCR reads were re-called with MiXCR into one record per CDR3 protein. The table records around 600,000 distinct CDR3 sequences, 13% to 15% of them present only once. The table lists this clonotype with many counts.

The sequenced sample consisted of blood. The rearrangement links TRBV30 to TRBJ1-1, with TRBD1 as a possible D gene (5 bases). This clonotype was sampled from a woman under 30 with Graves' ophthalmopathy. The CDR3 DNA reads as TGTGCCTATGACAGATGGGACACTGAAGCTTTCTTT. It encodes CAYDRWDTEAFF.